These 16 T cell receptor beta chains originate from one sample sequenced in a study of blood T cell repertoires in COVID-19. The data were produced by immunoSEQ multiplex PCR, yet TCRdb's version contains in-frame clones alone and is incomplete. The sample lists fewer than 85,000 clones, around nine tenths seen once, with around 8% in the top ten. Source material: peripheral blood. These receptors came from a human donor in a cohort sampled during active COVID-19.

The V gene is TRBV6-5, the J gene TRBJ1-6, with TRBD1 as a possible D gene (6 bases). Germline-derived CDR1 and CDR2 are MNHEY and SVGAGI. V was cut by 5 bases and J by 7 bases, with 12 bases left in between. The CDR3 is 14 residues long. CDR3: CASSRGGINSPLHF. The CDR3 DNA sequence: TGTGCCAGCAGTCGGGGGGGCATCAATTCACCCCTCCACTTT.

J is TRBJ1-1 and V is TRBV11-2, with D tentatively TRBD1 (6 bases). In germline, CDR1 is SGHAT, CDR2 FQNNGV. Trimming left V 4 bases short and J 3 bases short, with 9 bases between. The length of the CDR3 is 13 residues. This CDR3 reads CASSWSGDTEAFF. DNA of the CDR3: TGTGCCAGCAGCTGGTCAGGGGACACTGAAGCTTTCTTT.

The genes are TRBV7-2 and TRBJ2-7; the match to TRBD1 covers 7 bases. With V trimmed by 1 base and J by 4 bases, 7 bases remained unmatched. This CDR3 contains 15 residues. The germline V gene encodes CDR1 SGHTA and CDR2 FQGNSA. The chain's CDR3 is CASSLERQGRYEQYF. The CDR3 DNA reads TGTGCCAGCAGCTTAGAGCGACAGGGTCGGTACGAGCAGTACTTC.

The CDR3 loop is CASSFQGTGHTEAFF. The CDR3 bases are TGTGCCAGCAGTTTTCAGGGGACAGGGCACACTGAAGCTTTCTTT. The chain has TRBV28 and TRBJ1-1, with TRBD1 identical over 9 bases. The CDR3 contains 15 residues. Germline CDR1 and CDR2: MDHEN and SYDVKM. The V gene end was trimmed by 3 bases and the J gene end by 3 bases; junction bases not matched to a gene: 5.

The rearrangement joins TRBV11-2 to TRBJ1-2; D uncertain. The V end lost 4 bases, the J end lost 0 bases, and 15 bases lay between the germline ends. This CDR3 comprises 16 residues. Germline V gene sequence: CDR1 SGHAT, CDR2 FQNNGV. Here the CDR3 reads CASSSLKSFANYGYTF. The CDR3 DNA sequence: TGTGCCAGCAGCTCACTTAAGTCCTTTGCTAACTATGGCTACACCTTC.

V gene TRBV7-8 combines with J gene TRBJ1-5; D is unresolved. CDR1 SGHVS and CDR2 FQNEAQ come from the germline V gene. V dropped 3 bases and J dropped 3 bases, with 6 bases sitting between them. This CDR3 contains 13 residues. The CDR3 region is CASSFGLNQPQHF. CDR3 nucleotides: TGTGCCAGCAGCTTCGGTCTCAATCAGCCCCAGCATTTT. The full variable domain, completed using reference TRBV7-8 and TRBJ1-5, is GAGVSQSPRYKVAKRGQDVALRCDPISGHVSLFWYQQALGQGPEFLTYFQNEAQLDKSGLPSDRFFAERPEGSVSTLKIQRTQQEDSAVYLCASSFGLNQPQHFGDGTRLSIL.

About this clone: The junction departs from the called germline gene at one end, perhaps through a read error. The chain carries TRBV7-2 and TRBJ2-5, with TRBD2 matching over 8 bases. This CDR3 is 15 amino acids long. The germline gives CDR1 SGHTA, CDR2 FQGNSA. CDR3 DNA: TGTGCCAGCAGCTTAGACCGGGGGGGGCCGGAAGTAGCGCACTTC. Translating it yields CASSLDRGGPEVAHF.

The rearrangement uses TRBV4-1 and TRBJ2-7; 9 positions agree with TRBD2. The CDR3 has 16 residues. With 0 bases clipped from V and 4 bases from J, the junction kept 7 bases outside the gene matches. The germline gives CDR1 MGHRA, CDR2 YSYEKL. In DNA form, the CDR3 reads TGCGCCAGCAGCCAAGATCTAGCGGGGCGGTCTTACGAGCAGTACTTC. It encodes CASSQDLAGRSYEQYF.

CDR3 DNA sequence: TGTGCCAGCAGCCCGATGAGGTCCGGCACAGATACGCAGTATTTT. Translating gives CASSPMRSGTDTQYF. The rearrangement uses TRBV11-2 and TRBJ2-3; D gene ambiguous. V was clipped by 5 bases and J by 1 base, with 13 bases between them. CDR1 is SGHAT, CDR2 FQNNGV, per germline. This CDR3 comprises 15 residues.

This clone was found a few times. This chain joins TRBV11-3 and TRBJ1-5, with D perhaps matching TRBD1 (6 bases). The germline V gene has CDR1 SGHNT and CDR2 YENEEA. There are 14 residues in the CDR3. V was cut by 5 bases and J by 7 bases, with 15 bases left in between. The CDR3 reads CASSSNRVDQPQHF. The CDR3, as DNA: TGTGCCAGCAGCAGCAACAGGGTGGACCAGCCCCAGCATTTT.

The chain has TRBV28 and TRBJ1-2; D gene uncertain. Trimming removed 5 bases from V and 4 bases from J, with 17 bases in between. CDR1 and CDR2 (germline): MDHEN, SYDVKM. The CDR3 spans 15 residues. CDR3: CASSPMIREGYGYTF. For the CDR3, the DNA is TGTGCCAGCAGTCCCATGATTAGGGAGGGCTATGGCTACACCTTC.

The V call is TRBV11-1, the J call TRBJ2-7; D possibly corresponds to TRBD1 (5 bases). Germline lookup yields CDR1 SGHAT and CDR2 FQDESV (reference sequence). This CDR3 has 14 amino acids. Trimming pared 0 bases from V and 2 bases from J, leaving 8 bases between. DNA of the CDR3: TGTGCCAGCAGCTTAGCGAGCAGGGCCTACGAGCAGTACTTC. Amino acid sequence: CASSLASRAYEQYF.

Here the CDR3 DNA reads TGCAGCGCCCGACAGGGTTTTTTGAACACTGAAGCTTTCTTT. Translated: CSARQGFLNTEAFF. The chain couples TRBV29-1 to TRBJ1-1; 7 bases match TRBD1. V lost 7 bases, J lost 0 bases, and 8 bases stayed unmatched. Germline-derived CDR1 and CDR2 are SQVTM and ANQGSEA. The length of the CDR3 is 14 residues.

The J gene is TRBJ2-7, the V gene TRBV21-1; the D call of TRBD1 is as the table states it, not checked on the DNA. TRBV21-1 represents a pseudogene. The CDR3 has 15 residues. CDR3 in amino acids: CASTLDRCIYYEQYF. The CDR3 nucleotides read TGTGCCAGCACCCTAGACAGGTGTATTTACTACGAGCAGTACTTC.

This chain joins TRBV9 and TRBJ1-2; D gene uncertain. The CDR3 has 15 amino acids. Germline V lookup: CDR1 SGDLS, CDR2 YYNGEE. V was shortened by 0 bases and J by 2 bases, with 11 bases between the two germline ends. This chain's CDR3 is CASSVGFAGNYGYTF. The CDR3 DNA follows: TGTGCCAGCAGCGTAGGTTTCGCAGGAAACTATGGCTACACCTTC.

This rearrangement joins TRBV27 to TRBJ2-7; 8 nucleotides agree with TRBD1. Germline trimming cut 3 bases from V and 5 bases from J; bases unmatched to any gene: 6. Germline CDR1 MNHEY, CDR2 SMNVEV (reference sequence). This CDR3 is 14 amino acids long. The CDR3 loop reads CASSFRQGIHEQYF. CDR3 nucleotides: TGTGCCAGCAGTTTCCGACAGGGGATCCACGAGCAGTACTTC.